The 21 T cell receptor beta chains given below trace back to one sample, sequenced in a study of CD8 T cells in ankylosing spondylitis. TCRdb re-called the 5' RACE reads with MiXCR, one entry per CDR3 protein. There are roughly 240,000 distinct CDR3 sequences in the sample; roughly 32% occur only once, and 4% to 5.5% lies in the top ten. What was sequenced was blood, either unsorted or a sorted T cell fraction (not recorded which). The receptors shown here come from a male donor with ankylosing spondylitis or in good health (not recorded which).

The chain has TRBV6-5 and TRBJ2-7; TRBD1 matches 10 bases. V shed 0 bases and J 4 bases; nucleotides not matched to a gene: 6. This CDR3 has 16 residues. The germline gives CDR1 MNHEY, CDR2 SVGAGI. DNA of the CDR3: TGTGCCAGCAGTTACTCGGGGACAGGGGAAATTTACGAGCAGTACTTC. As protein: CASSYSGTGEIYEQYF.

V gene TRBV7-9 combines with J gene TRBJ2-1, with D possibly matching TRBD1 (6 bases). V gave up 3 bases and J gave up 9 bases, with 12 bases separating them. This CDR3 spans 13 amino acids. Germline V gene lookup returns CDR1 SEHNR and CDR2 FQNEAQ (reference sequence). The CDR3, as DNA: TGTGCCAGCAGCTTGACAGGAGGCAGTGAGCAGTTCTTC. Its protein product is CASSLTGGSEQFF.

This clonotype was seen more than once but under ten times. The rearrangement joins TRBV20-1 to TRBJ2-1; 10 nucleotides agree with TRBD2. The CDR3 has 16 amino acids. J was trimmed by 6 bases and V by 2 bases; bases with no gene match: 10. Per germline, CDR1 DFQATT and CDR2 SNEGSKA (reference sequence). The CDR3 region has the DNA TGCAGTGCTAGATATGAAAGCGGGGGGGCGTCCAATGAGCAGTTCTTC. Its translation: CSARYESGGASNEQFF.

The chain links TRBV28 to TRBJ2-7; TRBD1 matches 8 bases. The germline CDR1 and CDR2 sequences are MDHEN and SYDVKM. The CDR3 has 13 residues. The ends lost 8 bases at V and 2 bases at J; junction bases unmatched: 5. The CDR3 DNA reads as TGTGCCAGCGGACAGGGCCCTGCCTACGAGCAGTACTTC. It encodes CASGQGPAYEQYF. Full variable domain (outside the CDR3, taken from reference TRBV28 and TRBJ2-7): DVKVTQSSRYLVKRTGEKVFLECVQDMDHENMFWYRQDPGLGLRLIYFSYDVKMKEKGDIPEGYSVSREKKERFSLILESASTNQTSMYLCASGQGPAYEQYFGPGTRLTVT.

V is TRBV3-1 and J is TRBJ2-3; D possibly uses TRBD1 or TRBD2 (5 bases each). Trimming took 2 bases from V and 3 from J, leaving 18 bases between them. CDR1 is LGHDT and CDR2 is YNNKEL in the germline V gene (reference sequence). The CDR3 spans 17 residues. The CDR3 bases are TGTGCCAGCAGCCAACTAGGTACACCTGAGGGGACAGATACGCAGTATTTT. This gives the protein CASSQLGTPEGTDTQYF.

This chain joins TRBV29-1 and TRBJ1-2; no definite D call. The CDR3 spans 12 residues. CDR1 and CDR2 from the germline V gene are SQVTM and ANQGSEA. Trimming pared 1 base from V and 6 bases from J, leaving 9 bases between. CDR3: CSVEGSGDGYTF. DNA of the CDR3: TGCAGCGTTGAAGGGAGCGGTGATGGCTACACCTTC.

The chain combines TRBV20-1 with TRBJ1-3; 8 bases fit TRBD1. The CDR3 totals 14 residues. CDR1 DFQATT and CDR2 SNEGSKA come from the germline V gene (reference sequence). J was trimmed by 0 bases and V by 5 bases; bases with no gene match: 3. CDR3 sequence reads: CSARDRSSGNTIYF. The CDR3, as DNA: TGCAGTGCTCGGGACAGGAGCTCTGGAAACACCATATATTTT.

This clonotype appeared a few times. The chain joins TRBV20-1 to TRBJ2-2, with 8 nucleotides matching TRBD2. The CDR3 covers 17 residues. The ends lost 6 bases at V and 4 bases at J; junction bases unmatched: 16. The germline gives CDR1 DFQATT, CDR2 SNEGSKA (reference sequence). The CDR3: CSAAREMAGGGTGELFF. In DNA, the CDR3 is TGCAGTGCCGCAAGGGAAATGGCGGGGGGCGGCACCGGGGAGCTGTTTTTT.

This CDR3 reads CASSYLGTGYNEQFF. The CDR3 coding sequence is TGTGCCAGCAGTTACCTCGGGACAGGCTACAATGAGCAGTTCTTC. The chain combines TRBV6-5 with TRBJ2-1; 8 positions agree with TRBD1. V dropped 2 bases and J dropped 3; count of bases not matched to a gene: 3. From germline, CDR1 is MNHEY and CDR2 SVGAGI. The CDR3 runs 15 residues.

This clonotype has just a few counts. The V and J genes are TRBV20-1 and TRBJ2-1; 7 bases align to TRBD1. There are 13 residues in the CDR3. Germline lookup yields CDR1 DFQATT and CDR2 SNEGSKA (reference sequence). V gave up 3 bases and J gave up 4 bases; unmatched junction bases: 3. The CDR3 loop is CSASSTGYNEQFF. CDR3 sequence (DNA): TGCAGTGCTAGCTCGACAGGGTACAATGAGCAGTTCTTC.

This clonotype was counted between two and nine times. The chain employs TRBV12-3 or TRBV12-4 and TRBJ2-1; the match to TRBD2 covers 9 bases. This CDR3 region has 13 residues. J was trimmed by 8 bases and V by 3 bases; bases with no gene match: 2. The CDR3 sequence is CASSLGGGDEQFF. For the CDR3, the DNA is TGTGCCAGCAGTTTGGGCGGGGGGGATGAGCAGTTCTTC.

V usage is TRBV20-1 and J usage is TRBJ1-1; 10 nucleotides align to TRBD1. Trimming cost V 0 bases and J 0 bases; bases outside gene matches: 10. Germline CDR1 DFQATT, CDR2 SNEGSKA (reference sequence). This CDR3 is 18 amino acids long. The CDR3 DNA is TGCAGTGCTAGAGATCGGGAGGGGACAGGGGCCATGAACACTGAAGCTTTCTTT. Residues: CSARDREGTGAMNTEAFF.

CDR3 in DNA: TGTGCCAGCAGCGCCTTGGGGGCGGACTCAGGGACGTTCGGCTACACCTTC. It translates to CASSALGADSGTFGYTF. This sequence joins TRBV7-9 and TRBJ1-2; tentatively, D is TRBD1 (6 bases). With 5 bases removed from V and 8 bases from J, the gap between germline ends came to 27 bases. CDR3 size: 17 residues. Germline V gene data show CDR1 as SEHNR and CDR2 as FQNEAQ (reference sequence).

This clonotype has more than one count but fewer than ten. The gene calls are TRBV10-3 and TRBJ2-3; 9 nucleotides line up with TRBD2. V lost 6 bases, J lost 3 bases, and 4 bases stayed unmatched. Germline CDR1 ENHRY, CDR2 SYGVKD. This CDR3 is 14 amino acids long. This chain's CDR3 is CAIRPGLATDTQYF. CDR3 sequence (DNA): TGTGCCATCAGGCCGGGACTAGCAACAGATACGCAGTATTTT.

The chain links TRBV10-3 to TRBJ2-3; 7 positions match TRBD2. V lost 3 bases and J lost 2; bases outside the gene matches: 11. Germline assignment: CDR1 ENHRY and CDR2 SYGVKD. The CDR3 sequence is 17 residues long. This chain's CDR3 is CAISDPREGTSTDTQYF. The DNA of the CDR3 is TGTGCCATCAGTGACCCTAGGGAGGGGACTTCCACAGATACGCAGTATTTT.

This CDR3 reads CASSTYRVKVDTQYF. Written as DNA, the CDR3 is TGTGCCAGCAGTACATACAGGGTTAAGGTAGATACGCAGTATTTT. The chain couples TRBV27 to TRBJ2-3; D may be TRBD1 (6 bases). The CDR3 is 15 residues long. V was shortened by 5 bases and J by 5 bases, with 17 bases between the two germline ends. CDR1 is MNHEY, CDR2 SMNVEV, per germline (reference sequence).

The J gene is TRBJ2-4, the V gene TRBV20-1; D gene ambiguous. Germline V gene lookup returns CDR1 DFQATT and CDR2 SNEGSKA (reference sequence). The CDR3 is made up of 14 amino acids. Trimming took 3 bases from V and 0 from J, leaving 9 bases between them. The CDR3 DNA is TGCAGTGCTAGGGGATTAATAGCCAAAAACATTCAGTACTTC. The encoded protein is CSARGLIAKNIQYF.

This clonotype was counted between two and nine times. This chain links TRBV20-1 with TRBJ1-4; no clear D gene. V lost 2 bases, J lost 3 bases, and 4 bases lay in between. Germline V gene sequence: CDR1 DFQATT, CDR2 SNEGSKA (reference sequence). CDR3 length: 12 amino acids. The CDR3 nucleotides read TGCAGTGCTAGACAGCCTAATGAAAAACTGTTTTTT. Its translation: CSARQPNEKLFF.

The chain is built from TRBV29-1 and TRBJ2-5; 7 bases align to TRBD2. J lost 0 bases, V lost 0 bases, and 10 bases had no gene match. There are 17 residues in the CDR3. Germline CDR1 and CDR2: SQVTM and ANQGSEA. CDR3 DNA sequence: TGCAGCGTTGAAGACCCTACTCTAGCGGTCTACCAAGAGACCCAGTACTTC. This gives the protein CSVEDPTLAVYQETQYF.

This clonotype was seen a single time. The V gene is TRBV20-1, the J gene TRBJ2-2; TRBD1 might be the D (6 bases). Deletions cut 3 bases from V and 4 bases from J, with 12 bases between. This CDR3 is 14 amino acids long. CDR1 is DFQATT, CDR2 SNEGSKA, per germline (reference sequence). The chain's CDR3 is CSASLGGPTGELFF. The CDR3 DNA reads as TGCAGTGCTAGTTTAGGGGGACCCACCGGGGAGCTGTTTTTT.

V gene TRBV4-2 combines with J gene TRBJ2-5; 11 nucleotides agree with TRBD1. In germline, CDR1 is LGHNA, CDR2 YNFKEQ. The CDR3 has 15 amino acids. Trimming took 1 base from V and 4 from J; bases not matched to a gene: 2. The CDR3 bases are TGTGCCAGCAGCCAAGTGGGGACAGGGGGAGAGACCCAGTACTTC. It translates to CASSQVGTGGETQYF.